Included here is one TCR beta chain sequence, with context. The antigen remains undetermined. Then a second PCR, running about 6 to 12 cycles, was carried out with a sample-barcoded 5' primer and a J-beta primer mix. TCRdb reanalysed the 5' RACE reads using MiXCR and keeps one entry per CDR3 protein. The sample shows approximately 1.5 million distinct CDR3 sequences, around 35% of them seen only once. The data belong to a study of blood T cells in healthy people across ages. Study-level results: Naive T cell percentage showed a strong correlation with TCR beta diversity.

This CDR3 is 14 amino acids long. V was pared by 5 bases and J by 6 bases, with 16 bases between. In germline, CDR1 is SEHNR, CDR2 FQNEAQ (reference sequence). Extraction yielded at least 5 micrograms of total RNA per sample. This sequence was found in a woman in her twenties or thirties in good health. Sequenced sample: blood. V gene TRBV7-9 combines with J gene TRBJ1-2; D is possibly TRBD1 (6 bases). The CDR3 spells CASSPGWGRDGYTF. CDR3 sequence (DNA): TGTGCCAGCAGCCCAGGTTGGGGGCGTGATGGCTACACCTTC.